A selection of T cell receptor beta chains follows, all from one sample in a study of PD-1 blockade in classical Hodgkin lymphoma. Sequencing was performed with immunoSEQ multiplex PCR; in TCRdb, only in-frame clones are kept and a portion is missing. The data show about 97,000 clones, more than 85% seen once. The specimen comprised peripheral blood mononuclear cells (PBMCs), sampled before the second cycle of nivolumab. These receptors were taken from a human donor with classical Hodgkin lymphoma. CDR3s include the opening cysteine and the closing phenylalanine or tryptophan. The order of the fields is clone size, V gene, D gene, J gene, CDR3 DNA, CDR3 protein. A D gene is named only where the DNA matches it firmly. Rows may omit the clone size; those that give it use once, few, many or a size class.

NA	TRBV4-1	NA	TRBJ1-4	TGCGCCAGCAGCCAAGATTCGGGGGAAAAACTGTTTTTT	CASSQDSGEKLFF
NA	TRBV10-3	NA	TRBJ1-1	TGTGCCATCAGGGAGGGGTTCCCCGGGAACACTGAAGCTTTCTTT	CAIREGFPGNTEAFF
NA	TRBV28	NA	TRBJ1-4	TGTGCCAGCAGGAAGAAGTGGATGGTTGGTGAAAAACTGTTTTTT	CASRKKWMVGEKLFF
NA	TRBV19	NA	TRBJ1-2	TGTGCCAGTAGTAAGACCCCGGACGGCTACACCTTC	CASSKTPDGYTF
once	TRBV7-9	TRBD1	TRBJ2-2	TGTGCCAGCAGCTTATCGGGACAGGGGGCGGCCGGGGAGCTGTTTTTT	CASSLSGQGAAGELFF
once	TRBV13	TRBD1	TRBJ2-1	TGTGCCAGCAGCTCAGGACAGGGCCCGAGCTCCTACAATGAGCAGTTCTTC	CASSSGQGPSSYNEQFF
NA	TRBV6-6	NA	TRBJ2-3	TGTGCCAGCAGGGTCCTGGATACGCAGTATTTT	CASRVLDTQYF
NA	TRBV6-4	NA	TRBJ1-2	TGTGCCAGCAGTGACGGCAGGAGCTATGGCTACACCTTC	CASSDGRSYGYTF
once	TRBV7-2	NA	TRBJ2-3	TGTGCCAGCAGCTTAGTACCCGGCCCTTCTAGCACAGATACGCAGTATTTT	CASSLVPGPSSTDTQYF
once	TRBV15	NA	TRBJ1-5	TGTGCCACCAGCACTGGGACTTATCAGCCCCAGCATTTT	CATSTGTYQPQHF
NA	TRBV4-1	TRBD1	TRBJ2-1	TGCGCCAGCAGCCAGACAGGGTTAGTGGATGAGCAGTTCTTC	CASSQTGLVDEQFF
few	TRBV27	NA	TRBJ1-6	TGTGCCAGCAGTTTGGGAAGGGCTGATTCACCCCTCCACTTT	CASSLGRADSPLHF
NA	TRBV18	NA	TRBJ1-1	TGTGCCAGCTCACGTAACTCGGGGGGTCTGACCACTGAAGCTTTCTTT	CASSRNSGGLTTEAFF
once	TRBV4-2	TRBD1	TRBJ1-2	TGTGCCAGCAGCCACCCTAGACAGGGAAGATTCTATGGCTACACCTTC	CASSHPRQGRFYGYTF
NA	TRBV6-5	NA	TRBJ1-2	TGTGCCAGCAGTTACAGCGGCCGGTATGGCTACACCTTC	CASSYSGRYGYTF
NA	TRBV6-5	NA	TRBJ1-1	TGTGCCAGCGAAGGGCGACTCATGAACACTGAAGCTTTCTTT	CASEGRLMNTEAFF
NA	TRBV7-9	TRBD1	TRBJ1-4	TGTGCCAGCAGCCCAGGGACAGGGGCCCCCACAGCAACTAATGAAAAACTGTTTTTT	CASSPGTGAPTATNEKLFF
once	TRBV10-3	NA	TRBJ2-6	TGTGCCAGCCTCCTACAGGGTGCTGGGGCCAACGTCCTGACTTTC	CASLLQGAGANVLTF
NA	TRBV7-8	TRBD1	TRBJ1-4	TGTGCCAGCAGCGGAACAGGGGTCAGCGCAAAAGGTGAAAAACTGTTTTTT	CASSGTGVSAKGEKLFF
NA	TRBV7-8	NA	TRBJ2-6	TGTGCCAGCAGCCCGGGACCCCGAGTCCGGTCTGGGGCCAACGTCCTGACTTTC	CASSPGPRVRSGANVLTF
NA	TRBV19	TRBD1	TRBJ1-4	TGTGCCAGTAGTATTGAAGGACAGGGTTCTGAAAAACTGTTTTTT	CASSIEGQGSEKLFF
NA	TRBV7-2	NA	TRBJ1-2	TGTGCCAGCACAACTGCCCCGGGCTATGGCTACACCTTC	CASTTAPGYGYTF
NA	TRBV5-4	TRBD1	TRBJ1-1	TGTGCCAGCAGCTCCGTAGACATAGACAGGGTAGGAGCTTTCTTT	CASSSVDIDRVGAFF
NA	TRBV5-4	NA	TRBJ2-7	TGTGCCAGCAGGGGGGGTGGGTCGAACGAGCAGTACTTC	CASRGGGSNEQYF
once	TRBV9	NA	TRBJ2-2	TGTGCCAGCAGCGTAAGCCCGTCTAAGACCGGGGAGCTGTTTTTT	CASSVSPSKTGELFF
NA	TRBV6-1	TRBD1	TRBJ1-1	TGTGCCTGCAGGGGGCCGAACACTGAAGCTTTCTTT	CACRGPNTEAFF
once	TRBV28	NA	TRBJ1-1	TGTGCCAGCAGTTTTGAGCTGGGATATTCCACTGAAGCTTTCTTT	CASSFELGYSTEAFF
NA	TRBV30	TRBD2	TRBJ2-7	TGTGCCTGGAGCGGGTTTAGTAGCGGGAGCTCCTACGAGCAGTACTTC	CAWSGFSSGSSYEQYF
few	TRBV29-1	NA	TRBJ2-1	TGCAGCGTCTATGGACAGAGCTACAATGAGCAGTTCTTC	CSVYGQSYNEQFF
NA	TRBV27	NA	TRBJ2-1	TGTGCCAGCAGTTCCCCGACGGGGGCGCCTAATGAGCAGTTCTTC	CASSSPTGAPNEQFF
NA	TRBV5-1	NA	TRBJ2-7	TGCGCCAGCAGCTTGGCCGGCGGGGGGACAGCTCCTAGGGAGCAGTACTTC	CASSLAGGGTAPREQYF
NA	TRBV5-4	TRBD2	TRBJ2-1	TGTGCCAGCAGCTTGACCGGACTAGACCCCTACAATGAGCAGTTCTTC	CASSLTGLDPYNEQFF
NA	TRBV28	NA	TRBJ2-5	TGTGCCAGCAGTTTAGTACAGGACTACCAAGAGACCCAGTACTTC	CASSLVQDYQETQYF
few	TRBV27	NA	TRBJ1-2	TGTGCCAGCAGCCACAGGGACTATGGCTACACCTTC	CASSHRDYGYTF
NA	TRBV4-2	TRBD1	TRBJ2-7	TGTGCCAGCAGCCGAGAGAAGGACAGGGTCTACGAGCAGTACTTC	CASSREKDRVYEQYF
NA	TRBV5-1	NA	TRBJ2-1	TGCGCCAGCAGCTTGGTAGCCGGGGACAATGAGCAGTTCTTC	CASSLVAGDNEQFF
NA	TRBV7-6	NA	TRBJ2-5	TGTGCCAGCAGCCAACCTTATGCGGGGCAAGAGACCCAGTACTTC	CASSQPYAGQETQYF
NA	TRBV6-5	NA	TRBJ1-2	TGTGCCAGCAGTTCCTCACTTAGCTACACCTTC	CASSSSLSYTF
NA	TRBV5-1	NA	TRBJ2-3	TGCGCCAGCAGCCTGAGAGGGCGGGGGCCCAGGAATACGCAGTATTTT	CASSLRGRGPRNTQYF
NA	TRBV9	TRBD1	TRBJ1-2	TGTGCCAGCAGCGTAGACTGGCCCGACAGGGGTCATGATGGCTACACCTTC	CASSVDWPDRGHDGYTF
NA	TRBV7-9	NA	TRBJ2-2	TGTGCCAGCAGCTTCCCCCTAACCGGGGAGCTGTTTTTT	CASSFPLTGELFF
NA	TRBV7-3	TRBD2	TRBJ2-1	TGTGCCAGCAGCTTAAGTCCTCTAGCGGGGGGGAATGAGCAGTTCTTC	CASSLSPLAGGNEQFF
NA	TRBV10-3	NA	TRBJ1-2	TGTGCCATCCGAGGACGCCAAGGAGGCTACACCTTC	CAIRGRQGGYTF
NA	TRBV6-6	NA	TRBJ1-5	TGTGCCAGCAGTGACCCCCCCCTACGCGAAGGGCCCCAGCATTTT	CASSDPPLREGPQHF
NA	TRBV7-6	NA	TRBJ2-1	TGTGCCAGCAGCTTAGCGGGGCCGGGCAATGAGCAGTTCTTC	CASSLAGPGNEQFF
NA	TRBV5-1	NA	TRBJ1-3	TGCGCCAGCAGCCCGGACAGTCCTACTGGAAACACCATATATTTT	CASSPDSPTGNTIYF
NA	TRBV7-2	TRBD1	TRBJ1-1	TGTGCCAGCAGCTTACCAGGGGGCGCAGACACTGAAGCTTTCTTT	CASSLPGGADTEAFF
NA	TRBV30	NA	TRBJ2-7	TGTGCCTGGAGTGGGGCTCTCGGGCAGTACTTC	CAWSGALGQYF
NA	TRBV19	NA	TRBJ1-4	TGTGCCAGTAGTATATCTCGGGAAAAACTGTTTTTT	CASSISREKLFF
NA	TRBV10-3	TRBD1	TRBJ1-2	TGTGCCATCAGTGAGCAACAGGGGTCTGGCTACACCTTC	CAISEQQGSGYTF
once	TRBV23-1	TRBD2	TRBJ2-3	TGCGCCAGCAGTCAATCGGGGAGTAGCGGGGCCTCCACAGATACGCAGTATTTT	CASSQSGSSGASTDTQYF
NA	TRBV2	NA	TRBJ1-5	TGTGCCAGCAGTGATGGGGGACCATCGCAGCCCCAGCATTTT	CASSDGGPSQPQHF
NA	TRBV28	NA	TRBJ1-1	TGTGCCAGCAGTTCCAAACAGGGATCCACTGAAGCTTTCTTT	CASSSKQGSTEAFF
NA	TRBV5-6	NA	TRBJ1-2	TGTGCCAGCACCGGGGATCTCTCCCCCGATCGCTACACCTTC	CASTGDLSPDRYTF
NA	TRBV7-9	TRBD1	TRBJ2-5	TGTGCCAGCAGCGCGGCCGGGACAGTGAAAGAGACCCAGTACTTC	CASSAAGTVKETQYF
NA	TRBV15	NA	TRBJ1-4	TGTGCCACCAGCAGCGTCGGGGGCACGGATGAAAAACTGTTTTTT	CATSSVGGTDEKLFF
NA	TRBV7-7	NA	TRBJ2-1	TGTGCCAGCAGCATAGCAAGGTGGAATGAGCAGTTCTTC	CASSIARWNEQFF
NA	TRBV5-1	NA	TRBJ1-2	TGCGCCAGCAGGAGCGCGGACAACAACTATGGCTACACCTTC	CASRSADNNYGYTF
NA	TRBV5-1	TRBD1	TRBJ1-2	TGCGCCAGCAGCTTGTCGGGACAGGGGGCGTATGGCTACACCTTC	CASSLSGQGAYGYTF
NA	TRBV29-1	TRBD1	TRBJ1-6	TGCAGCGTTGGGTCAGGGGGGTCACCCCTCCACTTT	CSVGSGGSPLHF